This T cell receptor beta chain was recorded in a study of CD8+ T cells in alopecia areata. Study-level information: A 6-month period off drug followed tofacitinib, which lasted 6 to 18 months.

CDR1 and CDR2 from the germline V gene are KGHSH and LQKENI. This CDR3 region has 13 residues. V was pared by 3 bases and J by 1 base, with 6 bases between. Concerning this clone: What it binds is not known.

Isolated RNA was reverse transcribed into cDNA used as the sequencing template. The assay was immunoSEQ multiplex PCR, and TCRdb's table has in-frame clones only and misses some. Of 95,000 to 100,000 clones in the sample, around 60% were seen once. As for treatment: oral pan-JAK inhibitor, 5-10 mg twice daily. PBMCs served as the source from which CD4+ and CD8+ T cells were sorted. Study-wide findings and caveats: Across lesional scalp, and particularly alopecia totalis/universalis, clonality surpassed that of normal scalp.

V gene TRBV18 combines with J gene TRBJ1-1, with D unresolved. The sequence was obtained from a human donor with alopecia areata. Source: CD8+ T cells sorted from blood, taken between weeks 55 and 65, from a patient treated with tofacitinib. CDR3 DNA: TGTGCCAGCTCACCGCATCAGAACACTGAAGCTTTCTTT. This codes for CASSPHQNTEAFF. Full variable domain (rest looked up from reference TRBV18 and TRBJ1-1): NAGVMQNPRHLVRRRGQEARLRCSPMKGHSHVYWYRQLPEEGLKFMVYLQKENIIDESGMPKERFSAEFPKEGPSILRIQQVVRGDSAAYFCASSPHQNTEAFFGQGTRLTVV.